A single sample gave rise to the 9 T cell receptor beta chains below, sequenced in a study of CD8 T cells in ankylosing spondylitis. TCRdb processed the 5' RACE reads anew with MiXCR; each CDR3 protein has one entry. The data show just over 150,000 distinct CDR3 sequences, 15% to 20% seen once. Material: blood, either unsorted or a sorted T cell fraction (not recorded which). These receptors all come from a male donor with ankylosing spondylitis or in good health (not recorded which).

This clonotype has a count of ten or more. The V call is TRBV7-8, the J call TRBJ2-3, with TRBD1 identical over 7 bases. This CDR3 is built from 15 residues. CDR1 and CDR2 from the germline V gene are SGHVS and FQNEAQ. V was clipped by 6 bases and J by 4 bases; unmatched bases: 10. Written as DNA, the CDR3 is TGTGCCAGCAGGAGACAGGGTAGATTGGCAGATACGCAGTATTTT. Protein sequence: CASRRQGRLADTQYF.

This clonotype has a handful of counts. The V call is TRBV6-5, the J call TRBJ1-4; D perhaps matches TRBD1 (5 bases). The CDR3 totals 15 residues. CDR1 MNHEY and CDR2 SVGAGI come from the germline V gene. V was clipped by 4 bases and J by 5 bases, with 14 bases between them. DNA of the CDR3: TGTGCCAGCAGTTCCCTGGACAACCTGAATGAAAAACTGTTTTTT. Amino acid sequence: CASSSLDNLNEKLFF.

This clonotype was seen a handful of times. The V and J genes are TRBV7-9 and TRBJ2-1; no definite D call. With 2 bases removed from V and 7 bases from J, the gap between germline ends came to 6 bases. The CDR3 runs to 12 residues. CDR1 and CDR2 from the germline V gene are SEHNR and FQNEAQ (reference sequence). The CDR3: CASSLTLNEQFF. CDR3 DNA: TGTGCCAGCAGCTTAACCCTTAATGAGCAGTTCTTC.

As regards this clonotype: A junction end diverges from the germline sequence, so it may reflect a read error. The chain carries TRBV28 and TRBJ2-4; a weak D match, TRBD1 (6 bases). This CDR3 spans 15 amino acids. The V gene's germline CDR1 is MDHEN and CDR2 SYDVKM. The chain's CDR3 is CASSFAGRAGDIWDF. In DNA form, the CDR3 reads TGTGCCAGCAGTTTCGCGGGCCGTGCTGGGGACATTTGGGACTTC.

This clonotype was counted at least ten times. The CDR3 protein is CASSLEAVVNEQFF. The CDR3 nucleotides read TGCGCCAGCAGCTTGGAGGCAGTCGTCAATGAGCAGTTCTTC. The V gene is TRBV5-1, the J gene TRBJ2-1; D is unresolved. The CDR3 loop spans 14 amino acids. Germline CDR1 and CDR2: SGHRS and YFSETQ. The V and J ends lost 0 bases and 6 bases respectively, with 10 bases between them.

The sample holds many counts of this clonotype. The V call is TRBV10-3, the J call TRBJ2-1, with D uncertain. Germline V gene data show CDR1 as ENHRY and CDR2 as SYGVKD. The CDR3 length is 15 residues. V was shortened by 2 bases and J by 6 bases, with 14 bases between the two germline ends. This chain's CDR3 is CAISERLERRNEQFF. In nucleotides, the CDR3 is TGTGCCATCAGTGAGAGGCTAGAGAGGCGCAATGAGCAGTTCTTC.

This clonotype was recorded many times. The J gene is TRBJ2-5, the V gene TRBV28, with unresolved D. Trimming cost V 6 bases and J 0 bases, with 11 bases left between them. CDR3 size: 14 residues. From germline, CDR1 is MDHEN and CDR2 SYDVKM. This CDR3 reads CASSTTVYQETQYF. In DNA form, the CDR3 reads TGTGCCAGCAGCACCACAGTGTACCAAGAGACCCAGTACTTC.

In regard to this clonotype: Compared with germline, one end of the junction differs, possibly owing to a read error. This chain joins TRBV27 and TRBJ2-7; TRBD1 matches 10 bases. From germline, CDR1 is MNHEY and CDR2 SMNVEV (reference sequence). This CDR3 is built from 18 residues. CDR3 sequence (DNA): TGTGCCATCAGTTTAGCACCGGGACAGGGGACTGGCTCCTACGAGCAGTACTTC. Amino acid sequence: CAISLAPGQGTGSYEQYF.

In its sample, this clonotype was seen many times. The V gene is TRBV24-1, the J gene TRBJ2-3; TRBD2 is a possible D gene (5 bases). Germline V lookup: CDR1 KGHDR, CDR2 SFDVKD. This CDR3 region has 16 residues. The V end lost 4 bases, the J end lost 2 bases, and 15 bases lay between the germline ends. The CDR3 region has the DNA TGTGCCACCAGTGACTTGTTGCCCGGGAACACAGATACGCAGTATTTT. Encoded protein: CATSDLLPGNTDTQYF.